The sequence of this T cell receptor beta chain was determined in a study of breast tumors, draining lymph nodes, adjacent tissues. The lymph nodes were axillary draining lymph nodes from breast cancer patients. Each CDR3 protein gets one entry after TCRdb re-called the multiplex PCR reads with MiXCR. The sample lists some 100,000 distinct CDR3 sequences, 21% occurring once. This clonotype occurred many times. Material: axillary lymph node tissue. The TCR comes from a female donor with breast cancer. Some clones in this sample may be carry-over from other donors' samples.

The CDR3, as DNA: TGCGCCAGCAGCGGCGGACTAGCGGACCAAGAGACCCAGTACTTC. It codes for CASSGGLADQETQYF. This chain connects TRBV5-1 to TRBJ2-5; TRBD2 aligns across 10 bases. Losses at the gene ends were 4 bases for V and 0 bases for J; bases not matched to a gene: 3. This CDR3 has 15 amino acids. CDR1 and CDR2 (germline): SGHRS, YFSETQ. Using reference TRBV5-1 and TRBJ2-5 for the parts outside the CDR3, the full variable domain is KAGVTQTPRYLIKTRGQQVTLSCSPISGHRSVSWYQQTPGQGLQFLFEYFSETQRNKGNFPGRFSGRQFSNSRSEMNVSTLELGDSALYLCASSGGLADQETQYFGPGTRLLVL.